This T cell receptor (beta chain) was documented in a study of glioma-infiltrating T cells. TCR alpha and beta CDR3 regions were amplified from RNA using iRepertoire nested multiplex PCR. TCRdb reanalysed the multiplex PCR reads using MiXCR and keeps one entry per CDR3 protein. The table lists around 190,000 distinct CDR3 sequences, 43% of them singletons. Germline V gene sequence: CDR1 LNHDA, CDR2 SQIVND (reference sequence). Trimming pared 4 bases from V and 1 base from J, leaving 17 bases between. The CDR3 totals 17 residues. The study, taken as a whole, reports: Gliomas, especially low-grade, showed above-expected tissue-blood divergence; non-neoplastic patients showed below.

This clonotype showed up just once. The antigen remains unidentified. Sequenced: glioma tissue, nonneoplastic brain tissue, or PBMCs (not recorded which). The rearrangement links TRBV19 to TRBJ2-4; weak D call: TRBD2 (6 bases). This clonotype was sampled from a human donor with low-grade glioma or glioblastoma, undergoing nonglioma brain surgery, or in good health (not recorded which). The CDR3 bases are TGTGCCAGTAGTAAGGGGCGGGGAAACGAGGCCAAAAACATTCAGTACTTC. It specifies CASSKGRGNEAKNIQYF.